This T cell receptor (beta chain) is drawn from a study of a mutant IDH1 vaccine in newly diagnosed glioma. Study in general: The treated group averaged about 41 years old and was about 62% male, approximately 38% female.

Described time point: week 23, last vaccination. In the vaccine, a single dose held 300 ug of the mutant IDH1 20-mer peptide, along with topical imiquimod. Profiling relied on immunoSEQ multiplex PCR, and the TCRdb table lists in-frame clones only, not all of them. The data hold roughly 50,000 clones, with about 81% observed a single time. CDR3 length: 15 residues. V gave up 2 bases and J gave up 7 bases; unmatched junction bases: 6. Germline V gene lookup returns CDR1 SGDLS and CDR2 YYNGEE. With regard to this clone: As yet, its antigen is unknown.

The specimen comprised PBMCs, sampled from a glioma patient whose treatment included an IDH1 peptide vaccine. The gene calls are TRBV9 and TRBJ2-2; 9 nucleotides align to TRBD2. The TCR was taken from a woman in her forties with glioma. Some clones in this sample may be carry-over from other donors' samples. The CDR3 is CASSVLAGELGELFF. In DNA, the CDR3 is TGTGCCAGCAGCGTCTTAGCGGGGGAACTCGGGGAGCTGTTTTTT.